This TCR beta chain comes out of a study of cytomegalovirus exposure and HLA in healthy donors. At the level of the study: In terms of ancestry, the Caucasian-associated cluster contained roughly 80% of the roughly 400 genotyped donors.

Both 60 Vbeta primers and 13 Jbeta primers went into the PCR. Repertoires were generated with immunoSEQ multiplex PCR, while TCRdb's copy carries only in-frame clones and drops some. The table records about 76,000 clones, 73% of them present only once. With regard to this clone: Antigen specificity is unknown. The conserved phenylalanine or tryptophan is not found at the CDR3 terminus, so this likely reflects a read error.

Broader study findings: Among the CMV-associated chains, three were confirmed in vitro as specific for CMV antigens. Evidence from a later analysis indicated that most CMV-associated TCR beta chains looked HLA-restricted. Per a later analysis, HLA-associated TCR beta chains showed more clonal expansion than other, equally common TCR beta chains.

V shed 4 bases, J shed 3 bases, and the junction held 3 bases outside the gene matches. Looked up from germline, CDR1 is SNHLY and CDR2 is FYNNEI. The CDR3 runs 15 residues. The gene calls are TRBV2 and TRBJ2-2; 9 nucleotides align to TRBD2. This TCR was recovered from a woman between 40 and 50 years old in good health and CMV-seropositive. The sample taken for sequencing was PBMCs. The CDR3 coding sequence is TGTGCCAGCAGTGGACTAGCGGCCTACACCGGGGAGCTGTTTGTT. Amino acids: CASSGLAAYTGELFV.